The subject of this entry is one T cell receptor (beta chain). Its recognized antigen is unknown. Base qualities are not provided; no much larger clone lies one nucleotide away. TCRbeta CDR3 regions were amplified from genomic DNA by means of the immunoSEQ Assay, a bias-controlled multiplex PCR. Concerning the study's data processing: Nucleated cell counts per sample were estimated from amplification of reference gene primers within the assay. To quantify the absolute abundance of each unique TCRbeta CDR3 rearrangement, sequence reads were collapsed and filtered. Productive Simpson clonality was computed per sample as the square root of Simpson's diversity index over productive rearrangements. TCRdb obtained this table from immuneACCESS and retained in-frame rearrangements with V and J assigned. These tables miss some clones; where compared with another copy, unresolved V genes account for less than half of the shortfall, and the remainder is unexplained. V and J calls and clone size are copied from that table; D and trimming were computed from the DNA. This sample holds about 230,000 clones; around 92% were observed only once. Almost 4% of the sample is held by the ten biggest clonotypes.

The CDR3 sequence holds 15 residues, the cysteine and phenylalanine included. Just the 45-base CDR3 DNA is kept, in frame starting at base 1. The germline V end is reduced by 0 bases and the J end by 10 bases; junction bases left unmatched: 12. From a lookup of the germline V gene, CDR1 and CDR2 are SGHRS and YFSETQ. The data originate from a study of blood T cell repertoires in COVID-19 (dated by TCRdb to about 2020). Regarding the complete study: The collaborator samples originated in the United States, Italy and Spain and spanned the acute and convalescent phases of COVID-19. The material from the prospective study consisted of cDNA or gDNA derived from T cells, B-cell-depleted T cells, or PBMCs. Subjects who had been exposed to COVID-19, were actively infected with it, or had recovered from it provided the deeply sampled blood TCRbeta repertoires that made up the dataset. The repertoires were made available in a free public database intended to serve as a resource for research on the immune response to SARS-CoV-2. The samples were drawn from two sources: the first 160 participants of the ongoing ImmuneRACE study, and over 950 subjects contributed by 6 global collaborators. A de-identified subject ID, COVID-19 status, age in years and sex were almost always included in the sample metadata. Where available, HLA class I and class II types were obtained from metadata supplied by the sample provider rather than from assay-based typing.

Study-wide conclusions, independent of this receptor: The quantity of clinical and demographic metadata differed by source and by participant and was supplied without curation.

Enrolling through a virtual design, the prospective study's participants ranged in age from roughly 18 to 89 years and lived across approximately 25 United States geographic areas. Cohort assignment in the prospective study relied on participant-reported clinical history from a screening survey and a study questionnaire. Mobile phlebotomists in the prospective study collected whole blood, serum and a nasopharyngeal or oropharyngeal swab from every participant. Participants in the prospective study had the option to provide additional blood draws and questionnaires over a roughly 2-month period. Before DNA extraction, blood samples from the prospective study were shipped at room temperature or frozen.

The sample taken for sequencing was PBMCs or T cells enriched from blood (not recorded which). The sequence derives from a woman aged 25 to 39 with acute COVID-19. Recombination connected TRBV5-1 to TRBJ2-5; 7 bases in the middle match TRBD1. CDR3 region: CASSLDRGAQDDQYF. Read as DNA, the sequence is TGCGCCAGCAGCTTGGACAGGGGAGCTCAAGATGACCAGTACTTC.